This T cell receptor (beta chain) emerged from a study of blood T cells in healthy people across ages. Alongside a J-beta primer mix, a sample-barcoded 5' primer served in a second PCR lasting about 7 to 12 cycles. TCRdb analysed the 5' RACE reads with MiXCR anew, one entry per CDR3 protein. Here the sample spans over a million distinct CDR3 sequences, approximately 38% being singletons. The CDR3 length is 14 residues. This clonotype has only a few counts. A much larger clone lies one base from this, so it may be a read error. Sequencing was done on a sample of blood. The clonotype was recovered from a woman aged 18-29 years in good health. The V gene is TRBV21-1, the J gene TRBJ2-5; the table's D gene call, TRBD2, was not cross checked with the DNA. TRBV21-1 is shown as a pseudogene. DNA for the CDR3: TGTGCCAGCAGCAAAGGGACTTCAGCAGAGACCCAGTACTTC. Translated: CASSKGTSAETQYF.